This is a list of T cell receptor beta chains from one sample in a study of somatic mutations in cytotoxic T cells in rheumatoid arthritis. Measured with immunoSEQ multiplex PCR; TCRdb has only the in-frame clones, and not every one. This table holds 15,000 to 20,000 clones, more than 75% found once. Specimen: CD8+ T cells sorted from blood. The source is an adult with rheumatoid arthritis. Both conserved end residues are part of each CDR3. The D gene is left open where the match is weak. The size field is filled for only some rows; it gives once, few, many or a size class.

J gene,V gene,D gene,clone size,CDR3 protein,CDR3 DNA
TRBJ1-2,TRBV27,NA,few,CASSSTNYGYTF,TGTGCCAGCAGTTCCACCAACTATGGCTACACCTTC
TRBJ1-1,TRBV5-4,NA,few,CASSLATEAFF,TGTGCCAGCAGCTTGGCGACTGAAGCTTTCTTT
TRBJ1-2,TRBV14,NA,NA,CASSRLAYGYTF,TGTGCCAGCAGCCGTCTGGCCTATGGCTACACCTTC
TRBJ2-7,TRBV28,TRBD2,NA,CASSPSSGTPYEQYF,TGTGCCAGCAGTCCGTCTAGCGGGACACCCTACGAGCAGTACTTC
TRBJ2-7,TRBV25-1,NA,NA,CASSKGGGGFGEQYF,TGTGCCAGCTCAAAGGGAGGGGGGGGGTTCGGGGAGCAGTACTTC
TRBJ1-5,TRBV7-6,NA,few,CASSERMGNQPQHF,TGTGCCAGCAGCGAGCGAATGGGCAATCAGCCCCAGCATTTT
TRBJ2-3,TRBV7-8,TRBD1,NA,CASSIGLQGAGDTQYF,TGTGCCAGCAGCATCGGACTACAGGGGGCAGGGGATACGCAGTATTTT
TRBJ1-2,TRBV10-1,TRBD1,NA,CASSDRGQGEYNYGYTF,TGCGCCAGCAGCGACAGGGGACAGGGCGAGTATAACTATGGCTACACCTTC
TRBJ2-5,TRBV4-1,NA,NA,CASSQDQTPQTQYF,TGCGCCAGCAGCCAAGATCAAACGCCGCAGACCCAGTACTTC
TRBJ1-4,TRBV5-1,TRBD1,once,CASSKTPGTGNEKLFF,TGCGCCAGCAGCAAGACCCCCGGGACAGGAAATGAAAAACTGTTTTTT
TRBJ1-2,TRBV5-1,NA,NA,CASSQEGTGGYTF,TGCGCCAGCAGCCAGGAAGGGACGGGTGGCTACACCTTC
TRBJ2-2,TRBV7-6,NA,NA,CASSLAFPGELFF,TGTGCCAGCAGCTTAGCCTTTCCCGGGGAGCTGTTTTTT
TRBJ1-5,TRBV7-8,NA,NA,CASSSPEGRPYSNQPQHF,TGTGCCAGCAGCTCCCCGGAAGGGAGACCGTATAGCAATCAGCCCCAGCATTTT
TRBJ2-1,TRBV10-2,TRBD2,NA,CASSEKSGRGDEQFF,TGCGCCAGCAGTGAGAAGAGCGGGAGAGGTGATGAGCAGTTCTTC
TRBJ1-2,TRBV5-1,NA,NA,CASSLSQGTSYGYTF,TGCGCCAGCAGCTTGTCACAGGGAACGTCCTATGGCTACACCTTC
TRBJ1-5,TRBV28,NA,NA,CASSLFRWDYQPQHF,TGTGCCAGCAGTTTATTTCGGTGGGATTATCAGCCCCAGCATTTT
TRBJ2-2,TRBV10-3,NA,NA,CAISVGDNTGELFF,TGTGCCATCAGTGTAGGGGACAACACCGGGGAGCTGTTTTTT
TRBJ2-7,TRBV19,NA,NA,CASSPGREQYF,TGTGCCAGTAGCCCAGGGAGGGAGCAGTACTTC
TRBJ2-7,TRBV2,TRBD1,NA,CASTPFPMTGYHEQYF,TGTGCCAGCACCCCATTCCCCATGACAGGGTATCACGAGCAGTACTTC
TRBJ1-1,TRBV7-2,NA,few,CASSPGGVGAFF,TGTGCCAGCAGCCCAGGAGGGGTGGGAGCTTTCTTT
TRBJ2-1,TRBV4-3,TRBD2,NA,CASSQGLAVTNEQFF,TGCGCCAGCAGCCAAGGACTAGCGGTAACCAATGAGCAGTTCTTC
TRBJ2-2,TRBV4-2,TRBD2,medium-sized,CASSPTLAGVDTGELFF,TGTGCCAGCAGCCCCACCCTTGCGGGAGTTGACACCGGGGAGCTGTTTTTT